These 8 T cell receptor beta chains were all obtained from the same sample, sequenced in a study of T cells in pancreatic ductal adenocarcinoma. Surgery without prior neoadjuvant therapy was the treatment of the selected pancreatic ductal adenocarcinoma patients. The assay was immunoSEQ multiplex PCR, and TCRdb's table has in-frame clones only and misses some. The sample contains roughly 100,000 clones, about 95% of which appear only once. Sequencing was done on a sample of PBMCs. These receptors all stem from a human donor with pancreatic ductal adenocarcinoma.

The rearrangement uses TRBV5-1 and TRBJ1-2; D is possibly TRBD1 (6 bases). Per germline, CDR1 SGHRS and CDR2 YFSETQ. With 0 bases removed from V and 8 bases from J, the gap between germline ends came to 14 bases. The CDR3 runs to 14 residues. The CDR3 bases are TGCGCCAGCAGCTTGGCGCAGGGGATTGGGGGCTACACCTTC. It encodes CASSLAQGIGGYTF.

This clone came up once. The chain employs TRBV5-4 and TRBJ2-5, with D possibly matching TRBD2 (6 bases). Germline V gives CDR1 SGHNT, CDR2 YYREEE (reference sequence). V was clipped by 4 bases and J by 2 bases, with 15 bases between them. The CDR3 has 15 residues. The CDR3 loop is CASSLRGLEQETQYF. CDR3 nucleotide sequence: TGTGCCAGCAGCCTCCGGGGACTCGAACAAGAGACCCAGTACTTC.

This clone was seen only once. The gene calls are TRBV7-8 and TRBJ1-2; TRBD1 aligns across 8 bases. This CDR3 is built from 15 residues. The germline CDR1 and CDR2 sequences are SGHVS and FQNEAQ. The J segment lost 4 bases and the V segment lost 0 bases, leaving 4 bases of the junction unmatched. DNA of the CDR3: TGTGCCAGCAGCTTAGCCCCCGGACAGGGCTATGGCTACACCTTC. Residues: CASSLAPGQGYGYTF.

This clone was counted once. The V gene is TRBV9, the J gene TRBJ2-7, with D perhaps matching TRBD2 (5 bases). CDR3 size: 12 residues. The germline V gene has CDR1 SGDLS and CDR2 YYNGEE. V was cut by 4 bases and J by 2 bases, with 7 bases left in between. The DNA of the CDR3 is TGTGCCAGCAGCTCCGGGACCTACGAGCAGTACTTC. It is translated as CASSSGTYEQYF.

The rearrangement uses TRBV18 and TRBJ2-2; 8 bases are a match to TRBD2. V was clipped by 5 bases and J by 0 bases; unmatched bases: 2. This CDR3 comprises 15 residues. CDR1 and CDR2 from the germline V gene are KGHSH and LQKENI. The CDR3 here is CASSSSGSNTGELFF. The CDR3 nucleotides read TGTGCCAGCTCATCTAGCGGGTCGAACACCGGGGAGCTGTTTTTT.

CDR3 protein: CAWSVGTAHEKLFF. The CDR3 nucleotides read TGTGCCTGGAGTGTAGGGACAGCACATGAAAAACTGTTTTTT. The gene calls are TRBV30 and TRBJ1-4; 7 bases fit TRBD1. The CDR3 extends over 14 amino acids. The junction had 4 bases not matched to a gene; V was cut back by 0 bases and J by 6 bases. The germline CDR1 and CDR2 sequences are GTSNPN and SVGIG (reference sequence).

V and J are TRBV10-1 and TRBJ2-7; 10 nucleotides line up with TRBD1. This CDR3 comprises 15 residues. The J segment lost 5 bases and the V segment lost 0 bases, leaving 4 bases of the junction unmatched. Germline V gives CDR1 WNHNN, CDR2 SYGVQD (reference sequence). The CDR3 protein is CASSESVGTGDEQYF. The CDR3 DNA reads TGCGCCAGCAGTGAGTCCGTGGGGACAGGGGACGAGCAGTACTTC.

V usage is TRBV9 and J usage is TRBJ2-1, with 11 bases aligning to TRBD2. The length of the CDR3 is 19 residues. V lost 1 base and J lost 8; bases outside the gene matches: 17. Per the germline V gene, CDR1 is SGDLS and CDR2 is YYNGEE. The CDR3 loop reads CASSVSLTSGSPGSDEQFF. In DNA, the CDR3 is TGTGCCAGCAGCGTATCCCTTACTAGCGGGAGTCCCGGCAGCGATGAGCAGTTCTTC. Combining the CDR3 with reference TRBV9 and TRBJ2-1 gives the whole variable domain DSGVTQTPKHLITATGQRVTLRCSPRSGDLSVYWYQQSLDQGLQFLIQYYNGEERAKGNILERFSAQQFPDLHSELNLSSLELGDSALYFCASSVSLTSGSPGSDEQFFGPGTRLTVL.